The rows below give T cell receptor beta chains drawn from one sample of a study of blood T cell repertoires in COVID-19. The repertoire was sequenced with immunoSEQ multiplex PCR; TCRdb's copy has only in-frame clones and lacks some. This table holds about 97,000 clones, 90% found once. The material sequenced was peripheral blood. Source of these receptors: a man aged 55-75 years with acute or convalescent COVID-19. CDR3s include the opening cysteine and the closing phenylalanine or tryptophan. The D gene is left open where the match is weak. Not all rows give a size; the values are once, few, many and, for expanded clones, a class.

CDR3 length: 15; J gene: TRBJ1-1; clone size: NA; D gene: NA; V gene: TRBV5-1; CDR3 DNA: TGCGCCAGCAGGACGGACTCCTCATCTAACACTGAAGCTTTCTTT; CDR3 protein: CASRTDSSSNTEAFF
CDR3 length: 16; J gene: TRBJ1-2; clone size: NA; D gene: NA; V gene: TRBV5-4; CDR3 DNA: TGTGCCAGCAGCCCCCCCCGGGGGGAGGGAGACTATGGCTACACCTTC; CDR3 protein: CASSPPRGEGDYGYTF
CDR3 length: 18; J gene: TRBJ1-6; clone size: NA; D gene: TRBD1; V gene: TRBV25-1; CDR3 DNA: TGTGCCAGCAGTGTTACCGGGACAGGGATCTCCTATAATTCACCCCTCCACTTT; CDR3 protein: CASSVTGTGISYNSPLHF
CDR3 length: 13; J gene: TRBJ2-5; clone size: NA; D gene: NA; V gene: TRBV5-1; CDR3 DNA: TGCGCCAGCAGCTTGGCAGGGTTCGAGACCCAGTACTTC; CDR3 protein: CASSLAGFETQYF
CDR3 length: 12; J gene: TRBJ2-5; clone size: NA; D gene: NA; V gene: TRBV20-1; CDR3 DNA: TGCAGTGCTAGTTCGCCGGAGGAGACCCAGTACTTC; CDR3 protein: CSASSPEETQYF
CDR3 length: 11; J gene: TRBJ2-1; clone size: NA; D gene: NA; V gene: TRBV7-2; CDR3 DNA: TGTGCCAGCAGCTCCCAGGCAGTGAGGTTCTTC; CDR3 protein: CASSSQAVRFF
CDR3 length: 15; J gene: TRBJ2-3; clone size: NA; D gene: NA; V gene: TRBV6-2/TRBV6-3; CDR3 DNA: TGTGCCAGCAGTAGGGGCACAGGGTCAAGGGATACGCAGTATTTT; CDR3 protein: CASSRGTGSRDTQYF
CDR3 length: 15; J gene: TRBJ2-3; clone size: NA; D gene: TRBD1; V gene: TRBV2; CDR3 DNA: TGTGCCAGCAGCCGACAGGGTTTGCGCACAGATACGCAGTATTTT; CDR3 protein: CASSRQGLRTDTQYF
CDR3 length: 14; J gene: TRBJ2-1; clone size: NA; D gene: TRBD2; V gene: TRBV29-1; CDR3 DNA: TGCAGCGTTGCGAGGTCTAGCGGTTACAATGAGCAGTTCTTC; CDR3 protein: CSVARSSGYNEQFF
CDR3 length: 14; J gene: TRBJ1-1; clone size: once; D gene: NA; V gene: TRBV18; CDR3 DNA: TGTGCCAGCTCACCTCGGGATAAGAACACTGAAGCTTTCTTT; CDR3 protein: CASSPRDKNTEAFF
CDR3 length: 15; J gene: TRBJ2-2; clone size: NA; D gene: TRBD1; V gene: TRBV5-1; CDR3 DNA: TGCGCCAGCACCCTTATACAGGGGCGCACCGGGGAGCTGTTTTTT; CDR3 protein: CASTLIQGRTGELFF
CDR3 length: 20; J gene: TRBJ1-6; clone size: few; D gene: NA; V gene: TRBV4-1; CDR3 DNA: TGCGCCAGCAGCCCGTACACTCGTGGCCAGGTATTCTCCTATAATTCACCCCTCCACTTT; CDR3 protein: CASSPYTRGQVFSYNSPLHF
CDR3 length: 15; J gene: TRBJ2-7; clone size: NA; D gene: TRBD1; V gene: TRBV11-3; CDR3 DNA: TGTGCCAGCAGCCCCGGACAGGGGCGTACCTACGAGCAGTACTTC; CDR3 protein: CASSPGQGRTYEQYF
CDR3 length: 16; J gene: TRBJ2-3; clone size: NA; D gene: NA; V gene: TRBV11-2; CDR3 DNA: TGTGCCAGCAGCTTAGATTTTGCGGGCGGCACAGATACGCAGTATTTT; CDR3 protein: CASSLDFAGGTDTQYF
CDR3 length: 18; J gene: TRBJ1-5; clone size: medium-sized; D gene: NA; V gene: TRBV3-1/TRBV3-2; CDR3 DNA: TGTGCCAGCAGCCAACGAAGGGGTGCAGGGTATAGCAATCAGCCCCAGCATTTT; CDR3 protein: CASSQRRGAGYSNQPQHF